One sample yielded the 4 T cell receptor beta chains listed below, sequenced in a study of cytomegalovirus exposure and HLA in healthy donors. 60 Vbeta and 13 Jbeta primers were used in PCR. Method: immunoSEQ multiplex PCR; TCRdb's copy keeps in-frame clones and lacks some. This sample has around 150,000 clones, with 66% found just once. Sequenced sample: PBMCs. These receptors originate from a human donor in good health.

The gene calls are TRBV5-4 and TRBJ1-1, with D hard to call. Germline CDR1 reads SGHNT; CDR2 reads YYREEE (reference sequence). V lost 4 bases and J lost 1, with 11 bases in between. The CDR3 totals 14 residues. CDR3 in amino acids: CASSPPGPNTEAFF. CDR3 DNA: TGTGCCAGCAGCCCCCCAGGCCCGAACACTGAAGCTTTCTTT.

The chain combines TRBV20-1 with TRBJ2-3; D uncertain. The CDR3 totals 11 residues. The V gene's germline CDR1 is DFQATT and CDR2 SNEGSKA (reference sequence). V was trimmed by 3 bases and J by 2 bases, leaving 3 bases between them. The CDR3 coding sequence is TGCAGTGCTAGTCTCACAGATACGCAGTATTTT. This translates into CSASLTDTQYF.

This chain uses TRBV2 with TRBJ2-2, with 13 bases fitting TRBD2. Germline CDR1 SNHLY, CDR2 FYNNEI. The junction had 3 bases not matched to a gene; V was cut back by 4 bases and J by 7 bases. CDR3 length equals 15 residues. In DNA, the CDR3 is TGTGCCAGCAGTGCGGGGACTAGCGGGATCGGGGAGCTGTTTTTT. It codes for CASSAGTSGIGELFF.

J is TRBJ1-6 and V is TRBV7-8, with D maybe TRBD1 (5 bases). Germline V gives CDR1 SGHVS, CDR2 FQNEAQ. The CDR3 has 17 amino acids. The V and J ends lost 0 bases and 9 bases respectively, with 18 bases between them. The CDR3 DNA sequence: TGTGCCAGCAGCTTAGCGCGGGGAGGCATGGGGGGTTCACCCCTCCACTTT. It is translated as CASSLARGGMGGSPLHF.